This TCR beta chain was profiled in a study of cytomegalovirus exposure and HLA in healthy donors. On the study more broadly: Early release data held 75 million to 100 million unique TCRs from HLA-typed donors. Ancestry clustering placed more than 65% of about 400 genotyped donors in the Caucasian-associated cluster.

With 60 Vbeta and 13 Jbeta primers, the PCR was carried out. Some clones are missing from TCRdb's copy, which holds only in-frame ones; the method was immunoSEQ multiplex PCR. Of about 93,000 clones listed, under 80% were seen once; the top ten hold under 2.5%. Looked up from germline, CDR1 is LGHNA and CDR2 is YSLEER. CDR3 size: 13 residues. V was trimmed by 0 bases and J by 8 bases, leaving 10 bases between them. The chain carries TRBV4-3 and TRBJ1-2, with no clear D. The specimen was PBMCs. The TCR sequence derives from a boy aged 5 to 17 in good health and CMV-seronegative. The CDR3 DNA reads TGCGCCAGCAGCCAAGATTTAGGCGGGGGCTACACCTTC. As protein: CASSQDLGGGYTF.